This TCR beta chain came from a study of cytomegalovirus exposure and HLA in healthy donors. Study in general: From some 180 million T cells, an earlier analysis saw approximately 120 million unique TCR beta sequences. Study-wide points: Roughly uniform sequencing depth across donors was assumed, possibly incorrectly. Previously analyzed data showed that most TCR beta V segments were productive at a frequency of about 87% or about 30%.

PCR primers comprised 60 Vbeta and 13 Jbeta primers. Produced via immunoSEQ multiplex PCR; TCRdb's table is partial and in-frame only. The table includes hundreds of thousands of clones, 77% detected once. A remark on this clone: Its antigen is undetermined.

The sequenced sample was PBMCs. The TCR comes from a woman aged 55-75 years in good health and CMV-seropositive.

The CDR3 sequence: CASRVGLAGGHEQFF. The CDR3, as DNA: TGTGCCAGCAGGGTGGGACTAGCGGGAGGTCACGAGCAGTTCTTC. This chain links TRBV7-2 with TRBJ2-1; TRBD2 agrees at 15 bases. The CDR3 is 15 residues long. Looked up from germline, CDR1 is SGHTA and CDR2 is FQGNSA. The V segment lost 6 bases and the J segment 10 bases; nucleotides outside the gene matches: 7.